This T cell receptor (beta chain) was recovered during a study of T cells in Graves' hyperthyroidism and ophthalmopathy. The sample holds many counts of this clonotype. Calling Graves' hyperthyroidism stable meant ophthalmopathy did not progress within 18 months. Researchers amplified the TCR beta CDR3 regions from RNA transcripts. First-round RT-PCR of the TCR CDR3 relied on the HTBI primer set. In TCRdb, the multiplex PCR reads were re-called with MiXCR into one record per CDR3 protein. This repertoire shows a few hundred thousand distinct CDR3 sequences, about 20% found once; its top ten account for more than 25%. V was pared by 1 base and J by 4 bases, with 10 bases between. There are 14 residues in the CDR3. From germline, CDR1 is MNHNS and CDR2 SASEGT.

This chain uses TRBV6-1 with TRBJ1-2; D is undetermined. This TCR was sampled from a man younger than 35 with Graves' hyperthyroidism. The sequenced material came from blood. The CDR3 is CASSEVDIIYGYTF. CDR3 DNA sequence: TGTGCCAGCAGTGAAGTCGACATAATCTATGGCTACACCTTC.